A selection of T cell receptor beta chains follows, all from one sample in a study of CD8 T cells in Susac syndrome. MiXCR was run by TCRdb on the immunoSEQ multiplex PCR reads, yielding one entry per CDR3 protein. The profile shows more than 150,000 distinct CDR3 sequences, more than 85% of them singletons. Input material: CD8+ T cells from PBMCs. Source of these receptors: a human donor with Susac syndrome. CDR3s include the opening cysteine and the closing phenylalanine or tryptophan. The order of the fields is J gene, clone size, V gene, D gene, CDR3 protein, CDR3 DNA. D genes are given only for firm matches. Expanded clones are given a class, and other clones once, few, many or no size at all.

TRBJ1-2	NA	TRBV2	NA	CASREDRLGSYGYTF	TGTGCCAGCCGGGAGGACCGCCTAGGGTCGTATGGCTACACCTTC
TRBJ2-7	NA	TRBV5-6	NA	CASSSTGRFYEQYF	TGTGCCAGCAGCTCAACTGGACGGTTCTACGAGCAGTACTTC
TRBJ1-1	NA	TRBV5-1	NA	CASSFGQMDTEAFF	TGCGCCAGCAGCTTTGGGCAGATGGACACTGAAGCTTTCTTT
TRBJ2-5	NA	TRBV7-6	NA	CASSLGTLDQETQYF	TGTGCCAGCAGCTTAGGGACTTTAGACCAAGAGACCCAGTACTTC
TRBJ2-3	NA	TRBV9	TRBD2	CASSTSWMGWGGPAEDTQYF	TGTGCCAGCAGCACCTCTTGGATGGGGTGGGGAGGGCCAGCGGAAGATACGCAGTATTTT
TRBJ2-3	NA	TRBV29-1	NA	CSVVFGRGSTDTQYF	TGCAGCGTTGTTTTCGGCAGGGGCTCGACTGATACGCAGTATTTT
TRBJ2-3	NA	TRBV7-8	NA	CASSLVYKTDTQYF	TGTGCCAGCAGCTTAGTGTACAAAACAGATACGCAGTATTTT
TRBJ2-7	NA	TRBV5-6	NA	CASSSASPEQYF	TGTGCCAGCAGCTCCGCGAGTCCCGAGCAGTACTTC
TRBJ2-4	NA	TRBV5-4	TRBD2	CASSLVLAGASKNIQYF	TGTGCCAGCAGCTTGGTCCTAGCGGGGGCCTCAAAAAACATTCAGTACTTC
TRBJ2-5	NA	TRBV6-6	TRBD2	CASFPIAGGPWETQYF	TGTGCCAGTTTCCCAATAGCGGGGGGGCCCTGGGAGACCCAGTACTTC
TRBJ2-2	NA	TRBV5-1	NA	CASSSDTLANTGELFF	TGCGCCAGCAGCTCCGACACGCTAGCGAACACCGGGGAGCTGTTTTTT
TRBJ1-2	NA	TRBV20-1	NA	CSASAEPITGTTNYGYTF	TGCAGTGCTAGTGCCGAGCCTATAACCGGGACAACTAACTATGGCTACACCTTC
TRBJ2-5	NA	TRBV6-5	NA	CASSPPGEKETQYF	TGTGCCAGCAGTCCCCCCGGCGAGAAAGAGACCCAGTACTTC
TRBJ2-3	NA	TRBV7-9	TRBD2	CASSIDGLAGGPRDTQYF	TGTGCCAGCAGCATCGATGGACTAGCGGGGGGGCCACGAGATACGCAGTATTTT
TRBJ1-2	NA	TRBV29-1	NA	CSVIDEVGYGYTF	TGCAGCGTGATTGACGAGGTGGGCTATGGCTACACCTTC
TRBJ2-4	NA	TRBV13	NA	CASTLGLAKNIQYF	TGTGCCAGCACCCTGGGACTAGCCAAAAACATTCAGTACTTC
TRBJ2-1	NA	TRBV5-4	NA	CASSPRTESSYNEQFF	TGTGCCAGCAGCCCTCGGACAGAGAGTTCCTACAATGAGCAGTTCTTC
TRBJ2-7	NA	TRBV4-1	TRBD2	CASSQDSGSPSVEQYF	TGCGCCAGCAGCCAGGATAGCGGGAGTCCCTCGGTCGAGCAGTACTTC
TRBJ1-5	NA	TRBV7-8	NA	CASRTEYSNQPQHF	TGTGCCAGCAGGACGGAATATAGCAATCAGCCCCAGCATTTT
TRBJ1-2	NA	TRBV5-1	NA	CASRQANYGYTF	TGCGCCAGCAGACAGGCTAACTATGGCTACACCTTC
TRBJ2-7	once	TRBV6-5	NA	CASSWKGPYEQYF	TGTGCCAGCAGTTGGAAGGGGCCCTACGAGCAGTACTTC
TRBJ2-3	NA	TRBV4-1	TRBD2	CASSQEFPSGLTDTQYF	TGCGCCAGCAGCCAAGAATTTCCTAGCGGGTTAACAGATACGCAGTATTTT
TRBJ2-3	NA	TRBV20-1	TRBD2	CSGDSLAGGNTDTQYF	TGCAGTGGGGATTCCTTAGCGGGAGGGAACACAGATACGCAGTATTTT
TRBJ1-1	NA	TRBV7-9	TRBD1	CASRNGQGHTEAFF	TGTGCCAGCAGAAACGGACAGGGGCACACTGAAGCTTTCTTT
TRBJ2-1	NA	TRBV11-3	NA	CASSSPVTSEQFF	TGTGCCAGCAGCTCCCCCGTAACGAGTGAGCAGTTCTTC
TRBJ2-1	NA	TRBV7-8	TRBD2	CASSLRLAGAGLYNEQFF	TGTGCCAGCAGCTTGAGACTAGCGGGGGCCGGTCTTTACAATGAGCAGTTCTTC
TRBJ2-3	NA	TRBV4-1	NA	CASREEISTDTQYF	TGCGCCAGCAGGGAAGAAATTAGCACAGATACGCAGTATTTT
TRBJ1-1	NA	TRBV16	NA	CASSQSGSHTEAFF	TGTGCCAGCAGCCAATCAGGGAGCCACACTGAAGCTTTCTTT
TRBJ2-2	NA	TRBV7-6	TRBD1	CASSLGQGANTGELFF	TGTGCCAGCAGCTTAGGGCAGGGGGCCAACACCGGGGAGCTGTTTTTT
TRBJ1-1	NA	TRBV7-9	NA	CASSLGLTEAFF	TGTGCCAGCAGCTTAGGGTTGACTGAAGCTTTCTTT
TRBJ2-1	NA	TRBV7-8	NA	CASSPPGEQFF	TGTGCCAGCAGCCCACCGGGTGAGCAGTTCTTC
TRBJ2-7	NA	TRBV20-1	NA	CSAKRDHTAYEQYF	TGCAGTGCTAAACGCGACCATACAGCCTACGAGCAGTACTTC